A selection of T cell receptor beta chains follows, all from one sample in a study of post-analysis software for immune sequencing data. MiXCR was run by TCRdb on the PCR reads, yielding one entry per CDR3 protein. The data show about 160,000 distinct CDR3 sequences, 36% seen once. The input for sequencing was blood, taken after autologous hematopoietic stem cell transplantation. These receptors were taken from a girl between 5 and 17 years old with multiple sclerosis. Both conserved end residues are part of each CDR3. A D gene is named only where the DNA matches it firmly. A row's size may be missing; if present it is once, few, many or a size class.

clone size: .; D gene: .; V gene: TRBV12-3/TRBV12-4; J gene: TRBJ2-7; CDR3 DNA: TGTGCCAGCAGTACACCGCCGGGTCCGCAGTACTTC; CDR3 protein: CASSTPPGPQYF
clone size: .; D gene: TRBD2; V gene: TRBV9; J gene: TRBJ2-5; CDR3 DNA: TGTGCCAGCAGCGTAGGGCTAGCGGGAGGGTATGAGACCCAGTACTTC; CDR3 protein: CASSVGLAGGYETQYF
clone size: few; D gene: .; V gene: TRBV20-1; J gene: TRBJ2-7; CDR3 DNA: TGCAGTGCTAGCGTCAGCTACGAGCAGTACTTC; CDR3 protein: CSASVSYEQYF
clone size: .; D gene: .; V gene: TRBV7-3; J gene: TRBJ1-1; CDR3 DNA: TGTGCCAGCAGCCCGAACAGGAACACTGAAGCTTTCTTT; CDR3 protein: CASSPNRNTEAFF
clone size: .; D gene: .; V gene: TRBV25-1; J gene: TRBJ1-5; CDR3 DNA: TGTGCCAGCAGGGGTGGAGGGGCTAATCAGCCCCAGCATTTT; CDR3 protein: CASRGGGANQPQHF
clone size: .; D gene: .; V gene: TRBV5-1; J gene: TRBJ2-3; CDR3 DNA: TGCGCCAGCAAGCCGGGATTAGGAGATACGCAGTATTTT; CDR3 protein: CASKPGLGDTQYF
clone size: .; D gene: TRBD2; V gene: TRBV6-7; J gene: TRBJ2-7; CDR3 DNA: TGTGCCAGCGGTAGGCGGGAGGTTTCCGAGCAGTACTTC; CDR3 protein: CASGRREVSEQYF
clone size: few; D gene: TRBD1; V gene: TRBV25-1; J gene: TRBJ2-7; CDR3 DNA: TGTGCCAGCAGACCTCCGGGACAGGGCTACGAGCAGTACTTC; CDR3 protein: CASRPPGQGYEQYF
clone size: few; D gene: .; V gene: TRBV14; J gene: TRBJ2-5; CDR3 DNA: TGTGCCAACAGCCTCCCAGGAACGGCTTGGGAGACCCAGTACTTC; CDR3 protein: CANSLPGTAWETQYF
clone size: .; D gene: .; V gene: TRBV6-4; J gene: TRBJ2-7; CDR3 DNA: TGTGCCATCAGTGAGTCGGGAAGGGTCCCCCTCGGGGCCGAGCAGTACTTC; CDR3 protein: CAISESGRVPLGAEQYF
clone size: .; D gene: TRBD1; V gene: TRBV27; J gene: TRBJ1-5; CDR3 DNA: TGTGCCAGCAGTTTATCTTTAGGGCAGGGGGACAATCAGCCCCAGCATTTT; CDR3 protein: CASSLSLGQGDNQPQHF
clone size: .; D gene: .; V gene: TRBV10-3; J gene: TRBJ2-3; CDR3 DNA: TGTGCCATCAGTTTCGCTAGAGGGACAGATACGCAGTATTTT; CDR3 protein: CAISFARGTDTQYF
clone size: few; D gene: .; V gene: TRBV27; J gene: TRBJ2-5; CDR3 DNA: TGTGCCAGCAGGACGGGATGGGAGACCCAGTACTTC; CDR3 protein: CASRTGWETQYF
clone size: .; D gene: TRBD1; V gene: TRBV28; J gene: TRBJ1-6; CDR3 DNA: TGTGCCAGCAGTCTTGGGACAGGGTCCAATTCACCCCTCCACTTT; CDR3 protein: CASSLGTGSNSPLHF